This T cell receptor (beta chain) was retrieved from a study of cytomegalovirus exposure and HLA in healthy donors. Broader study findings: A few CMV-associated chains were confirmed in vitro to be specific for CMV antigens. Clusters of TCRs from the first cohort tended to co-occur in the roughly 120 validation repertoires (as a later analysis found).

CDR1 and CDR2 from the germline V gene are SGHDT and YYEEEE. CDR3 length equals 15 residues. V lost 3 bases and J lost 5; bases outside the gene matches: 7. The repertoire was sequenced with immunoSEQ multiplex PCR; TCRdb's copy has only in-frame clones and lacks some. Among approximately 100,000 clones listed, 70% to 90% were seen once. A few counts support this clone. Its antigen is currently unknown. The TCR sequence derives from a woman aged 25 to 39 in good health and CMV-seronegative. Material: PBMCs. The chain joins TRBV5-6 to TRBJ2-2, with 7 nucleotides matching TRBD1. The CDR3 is CASSWAGRGTGELFF. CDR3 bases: TGTGCCAGCAGCTGGGCGGGCAGGGGGACCGGGGAGCTGTTTTTT.